Following are 24 T cell receptor beta chains from one sample sequenced in a study of cytomegalovirus exposure and HLA in healthy donors. A multiplex PCR was run with 60 Vbeta primers and 13 Jbeta primers. This table comes from immunoSEQ multiplex PCR, and its TCRdb copy is limited to in-frame clones, with some not included. Here the sample spans approximately 110,000 clones, over 60% being singletons. Source material: PBMCs. The receptor source for this set is a woman in her thirties or forties in good health and CMV-seropositive.

V and J are TRBV5-1 and TRBJ1-1; 8 bases align to TRBD1. The CDR3 is 16 residues long. The ends lost 0 bases at V and 2 bases at J; junction bases unmatched: 6. CDR1 SGHRS and CDR2 YFSETQ come from the germline V gene. CDR3 DNA: TGCGCCAGCAGCTTGGGGCAGGGGGCCGTCAACACTGAAGCTTTCTTT. Translating it yields CASSLGQGAVNTEAFF.

The V and J genes are TRBV10-1 and TRBJ2-5, with D possibly matching TRBD1 (5 bases). Germline V gene lookup returns CDR1 WNHNN and CDR2 SYGVQD (reference sequence). CDR3 length equals 14 residues. The germline V and J ends were trimmed by 6 bases and 4 bases, with 15 bases remaining between them. CDR3 DNA sequence: TGCGCCAGCAGGGCATCTCGCAGGGTAGAGACCCAGTACTTC. Residues: CASRASRRVETQYF.

The chain carries TRBV4-1 and TRBJ1-5; no clear D. This CDR3 region has 13 residues. The germline V gene encodes CDR1 MGHRA and CDR2 YSYEKL. The germline V and J ends were trimmed by 1 base and 4 bases, with 5 bases remaining between them. In nucleotides, the CDR3 is TGCGCCAGCAGCCAAGTAGCGAATCAGCCCCAGCATTTT. It codes for CASSQVANQPQHF.

The chain is built from TRBV7-8 and TRBJ2-7; D ambiguous. The germline gives CDR1 SGHVS, CDR2 FQNEAQ. The V end was cut by 6 bases, the J end by 0 bases, with 9 bases between. This CDR3 contains 13 residues. CDR3 amino acids: CASSSRISYEQYF. DNA of the CDR3: TGTGCCAGCAGTTCCAGGATCTCCTACGAGCAGTACTTC. The whole variable domain, remainder taken from reference TRBV7-8 and TRBJ2-7, is GAGVSQSPRYKVAKRGQDVALRCDPISGHVSLFWYQQALGQGPEFLTYFQNEAQLDKSGLPSDRFFAERPEGSVSTLKIQRTQQEDSAVYLCASSSRISYEQYFGPGTRLTVT.

CDR3 sequence reads: CASSLWGPNTEAFF. DNA of the CDR3: TGTGCCAGCAGCTTATGGGGCCCGAACACTGAAGCTTTCTTT. This chain joins TRBV7-3 and TRBJ1-1; the D gene is possibly TRBD1 (5 bases). Trimming shortened V by 2 bases and J by 1 base, and 8 bases separated the two germline ends. The CDR3 sequence is 14 residues long. Germline CDR1 and CDR2: SGHTA and FQGTGA. The full variable domain, rest sourced from reference TRBV7-3 and TRBJ1-1, is GAGVSQTPSNKVTEKGKYVELRCDPISGHTALYWYRQSLGQGPEFLIYFQGTGAADDSGLPNDRFFAVRPEGSVSTLKIQRTERGDSAVYLCASSLWGPNTEAFFGQGTRLTVV.

The V and J genes are TRBV5-4 and TRBJ2-3; weak D call: TRBD2 (5 bases). Germline lookup yields CDR1 SGHNT and CDR2 YYREEE (reference sequence). The CDR3 runs 15 residues. Trimming pared 6 bases from V and 0 bases from J, leaving 14 bases between. The CDR3 loop reads CASMRSAASTDTQYF. In DNA, the CDR3 is TGTGCCAGCATGCGATCAGCGGCTAGCACAGATACGCAGTATTTT.

This clone was detected a few times. V and J are TRBV10-3 and TRBJ2-6; 10 bases match TRBD1. The J segment lost 1 base and the V segment lost 9 bases, leaving 3 bases of the junction unmatched. The CDR3 is made up of 15 amino acids. Germline loops: CDR1 ENHRY, CDR2 SYGVKD. In nucleotides, the CDR3 is TGTGCCATTGGGACAGGGGAATCTGGGGCCAACGTCCTGACTTTC. It encodes CAIGTGESGANVLTF.

The gene calls are TRBV20-1 and TRBJ2-7; D unresolved. The germline CDR1 and CDR2 sequences are DFQATT and SNEGSKA (reference sequence). V was shortened by 3 bases and J by 3 bases, with 6 bases between the two germline ends. This CDR3 spans 11 amino acids. The chain's CDR3 is CSASSYYEQYF. CDR3 in DNA: TGCAGTGCTAGCTCGTACTACGAGCAGTACTTC.

This chain uses TRBV15 with TRBJ2-5; D is possibly TRBD2 (5 bases). From germline, CDR1 is LNHNV and CDR2 YYDKDF (reference sequence). The CDR3 is 14 amino acids. Trimming removed 1 base from V and 1 base from J, with 7 bases in between. CDR3 amino acids: CATSRVAGQETQYF. CDR3 in DNA: TGTGCCACCAGCAGAGTTGCGGGCCAAGAGACCCAGTACTTC.

The chain links TRBV19 to TRBJ1-5, with a weak D call TRBD1 (6 bases). The V gene's germline CDR1 is LNHDA and CDR2 SQIVND (reference sequence). This CDR3 contains 13 residues. With 7 bases removed from V and 5 bases from J, the gap between germline ends came to 12 bases. The CDR3 sequence is CASTTDSYQPQHF. The CDR3 coding sequence is TGTGCCAGTACCACGGACAGCTATCAGCCCCAGCATTTT. The complete variable domain, with remaining parts taken from reference TRBV19 and TRBJ1-5, reads DGGITQSPKYLFRKEGQNVTLSCEQNLNHDAMYWYRQDPGQGLRLIYYSQIVNDFQKGDIAEGYSVSREKKESFPLTVTSAQKNPTAFYLCASTTDSYQPQHFGDGTRLSIL.

This clone was seen a few times. The genes are TRBV27 and TRBJ1-2; TRBD1 matches 11 bases. V lost 5 bases, J lost 10 bases, and 9 bases stayed unmatched. CDR1 is MNHEY, CDR2 SMNVEV, per germline (reference sequence). The CDR3 is 14 residues long. The chain's CDR3 is CASSLRGGQGDYTF. The CDR3, as DNA: TGTGCCAGCAGTCTTAGAGGGGGACAGGGGGACTACACCTTC.

This chain links TRBV19 with TRBJ1-1; the D gene is possibly TRBD1 (5 bases). The CDR3 runs to 13 residues. V was trimmed by 8 bases and J by 1 base, leaving 11 bases between them. Germline-derived CDR1 and CDR2 are LNHDA and SQIVND (reference sequence). The CDR3 reads CASQGRENTEAFF. CDR3 coding DNA: TGTGCCAGTCAGGGCAGGGAGAACACTGAAGCTTTCTTT.

This chain links TRBV2 with TRBJ1-1, with 12 bases matching TRBD1. The CDR3 is 14 residues long. Germline V gene lookup returns CDR1 SNHLY and CDR2 FYNNEI. With 6 bases clipped from V and 7 bases from J, the junction kept 6 bases outside the gene matches. The CDR3 reads CASRPGQGAIEAFF. DNA for the CDR3: TGTGCCAGCAGGCCGGGACAGGGGGCGATTGAAGCTTTCTTT.

This sequence joins TRBV2 and TRBJ1-1; D is perhaps TRBD1 (5 bases). Germline lookup yields CDR1 SNHLY and CDR2 FYNNEI. The CDR3 is made up of 13 amino acids. Trimming left V 5 bases short and J 1 base short, with 8 bases between. CDR3 bases: TGTGCCAGCAGTACCCAGGGGAACACTGAAGCTTTCTTT. It encodes CASSTQGNTEAFF.

CDR3 amino acids: CAISLNPGTGHNSPLHF. In DNA form, the CDR3 reads TGTGCCATCAGCCTAAATCCCGGGACAGGGCATAATTCACCCCTCCACTTT. The chain is built from TRBV10-3 and TRBJ1-6; 9 nucleotides align to TRBD1. The CDR3 spans 17 residues. Trimming cost V 6 bases and J 5 bases; bases outside gene matches: 11. Germline-derived CDR1 and CDR2 are ENHRY and SYGVKD.

This chain connects TRBV5-4 to TRBJ2-5; 7 bases line up with TRBD2. The V segment lost 4 bases and the J segment 5 bases; nucleotides outside the gene matches: 8. The CDR3 is made up of 14 amino acids. Germline values: CDR1 SGHNT, CDR2 YYREEE (reference sequence). CDR3 bases: TGTGCCAGCAGCCGGGACGGGGGGAGCGAGACCCAGTACTTC. Amino acids: CASSRDGGSETQYF.

The chain combines TRBV7-9 with TRBJ1-2, with D hard to call. CDR1 and CDR2 from the germline V gene are SEHNR and FQNEAQ (reference sequence). The CDR3 has 13 residues. Trimming removed 5 bases at V and 8 bases at J, with 15 bases between. CDR3 loop: CASSPGAVRGYTF. The CDR3, as DNA: TGTGCCAGCAGCCCAGGCGCCGTCAGGGGCTACACCTTC.

The chain joins TRBV6-5 to TRBJ2-7; D perhaps matches TRBD1 (5 bases). The CDR3 sequence is 12 residues long. Trimming took 5 bases from V and 6 from J, leaving 11 bases between them. Germline CDR1 reads MNHEY; CDR2 reads SVGAGI. The CDR3, as DNA: TGTGCCAGCAGTCCTGGCAGGGTCGAGCAGTACTTC. This encodes CASSPGRVEQYF.

This clone was counted once. This chain connects TRBV27 to TRBJ1-1, with D perhaps matching TRBD1 (6 bases). Trimming removed 8 bases at V and 1 base at J, with 14 bases between. The CDR3 runs 14 residues. Germline V gives CDR1 MNHEY, CDR2 SMNVEV (reference sequence). The CDR3 sequence: CASCEPGQNTEAFF. The CDR3 bases are TGTGCCAGCTGCGAACCGGGACAGAACACTGAAGCTTTCTTT.

The V call is TRBV2, the J call TRBJ1-2; tentatively, D is TRBD1 (6 bases). Germline CDR1 SNHLY, CDR2 FYNNEI. The CDR3 sequence is 13 residues long. V was shortened by 7 bases and J by 2 bases, with 11 bases between the two germline ends. The CDR3 reads CASNSQGNYGYTF. The CDR3 coding sequence is TGTGCCAGCAACTCCCAGGGGAACTATGGCTACACCTTC. Based on the CDR3 plus reference TRBV2 and TRBJ1-2, the full variable domain is EPEVTQTPSHQVTQMGQEVILRCVPISNHLYFYWYRQILGQKVEFLVSFYNNEISEKSEIFDDQFSVERPDGSNFTLKIRSTKLEDSAMYFCASNSQGNYGYTFGSGTRLTVV.

The gene calls are TRBV2 and TRBJ1-2; TRBD1 is a possible D gene (6 bases). The CDR3 has 15 residues. V was pared by 4 bases and J by 4 bases, with 16 bases between. The V gene's germline CDR1 is SNHLY and CDR2 FYNNEI. In DNA, the CDR3 is TGTGCCAGCAGTGTGGGAGTTGGGGGCGCCTATGGCTACACCTTC. Translated: CASSVGVGGAYGYTF.

There are a few counts of this clone. V usage is TRBV18 and J usage is TRBJ1-2; 9 nucleotides line up with TRBD1. Germline V gives CDR1 KGHSH, CDR2 LQKENI. After removal of 4 bases from V and 6 bases from J, the junction contained 3 bases not matched to a gene. This CDR3 is 13 amino acids long. The CDR3 loop reads CASSQDRGNGYTF. CDR3 bases: TGTGCCAGCTCACAGGACAGGGGAAATGGCTACACCTTC.

V and J are TRBV15 and TRBJ2-7; the D is unclear. The CDR3 extends over 15 amino acids. Trimming took off 0 bases at V and 4 bases at J, with 13 bases between the two ends. Germline-derived CDR1 and CDR2 are LNHNV and YYDKDF (reference sequence). In nucleotides, the CDR3 is TGTGCCACCAGCAGAGAGATTACGCTCAGGTACGAGCAGTACTTC. Protein product: CATSREITLRYEQYF.

The CDR3 nucleotides are TGTGCCAGCAGTGAACAGGGGGCGGCCACTGAAGCTTTCTTT. It is translated as CASSEQGAATEAFF. The rearrangement joins TRBV25-1 to TRBJ1-1; 8 bases match TRBD1. CDR1 is MGHDK, CDR2 SYGVNS, per germline. This CDR3 spans 14 amino acids. V shed 2 bases and J 4 bases; nucleotides not matched to a gene: 3.